This T cell receptor beta chain was identified during a study of OX40 agonist ivuxolimab in advanced cancers. Study context: Patients received the agonistic anti-OX40 (CD134) antibody ivuxolimab. Those enrolled were 82.7% male, with a mean age of approximately 60 years and ages from about 20 to 90.

Germline CDR1 reads SGHTA; CDR2 reads FQGTGA. CDR3 size: 13 residues. V was pared by 5 bases and J by 5 bases, with 4 bases of the junction left unmatched. About this clone: Its antigen is unknown.

TCRdb keeps only in-frame clones here, not all; method: immunoSEQ multiplex PCR. The sample lists about 120,000 clones; about 93% were seen once. Patients were ineligible given autoimmune disease history or systemic immunosuppression. Study-wide results and limits: Those patients achieving a partial response at 0.1-3.0 mg/kg showed among the lowest clonal expansion.

This sequence joins TRBV7-3 and TRBJ2-5; TRBD1 matches 8 bases. The specimen was CD4+ or CD8+ T cells sorted from blood, collected in a trial of the OX40 agonist ivuxolimab. The clonotype was recovered from an adult with an advanced solid tumor such as melanoma, head and neck, liver or kidney cancer. The CDR3: CASSRQGWETQYF. CDR3 in DNA: TGTGCCAGCAGCCGACAGGGGTGGGAGACCCAGTACTTC.